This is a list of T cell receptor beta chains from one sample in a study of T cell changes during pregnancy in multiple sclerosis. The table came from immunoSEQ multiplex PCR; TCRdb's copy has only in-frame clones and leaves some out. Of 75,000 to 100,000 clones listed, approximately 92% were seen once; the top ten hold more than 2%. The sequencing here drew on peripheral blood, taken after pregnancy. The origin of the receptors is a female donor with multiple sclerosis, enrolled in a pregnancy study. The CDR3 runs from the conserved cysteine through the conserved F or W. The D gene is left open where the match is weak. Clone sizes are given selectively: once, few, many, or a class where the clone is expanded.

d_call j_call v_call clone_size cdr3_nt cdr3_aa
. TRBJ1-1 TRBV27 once TGTGCCAGCAGTTTCCAGGGAACTGAAGCTTTCTTT CASSFQGTEAFF
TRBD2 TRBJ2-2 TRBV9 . TGTGCCAGCAGCGTAGGAACTAGCGGGGGTCTCGTCACCGGGGAGCTGTTTTTT CASSVGTSGGLVTGELFF
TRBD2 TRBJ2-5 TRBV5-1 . TGCGCCAGCAGGACTAGCGGGAGGATCCAAGAGACCCAGTACTTC CASRTSGRIQETQYF
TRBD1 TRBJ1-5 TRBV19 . TGTGCCAGTAGTATGGGGACAGGCACTCAGCCCCAGCATTTT CASSMGTGTQPQHF
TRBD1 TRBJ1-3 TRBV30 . TGTGCCGGCGGGACAGGGGGTCACACCATATATTTT CAGGTGGHTIYF
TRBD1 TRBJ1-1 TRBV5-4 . TGTGCCAGCAGCTTGTTTCACCAGGGGGCGGACACTGAAGCTTTCTTT CASSLFHQGADTEAFF
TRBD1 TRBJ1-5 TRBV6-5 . TGTGCCAGCAGCTCCGGGACAGGGGTTGCCGGGCCCCAGCATTTT CASSSGTGVAGPQHF
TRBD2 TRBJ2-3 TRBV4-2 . TGTGCCAGCACCACTAGCGGGGGATTATCAGATACGCAGTATTTT CASTTSGGLSDTQYF
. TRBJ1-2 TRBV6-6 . TGTGCCAGCAGTTCAACAGGGAACTATGGCTACACCTTC CASSSTGNYGYTF
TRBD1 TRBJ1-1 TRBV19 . TGTGCCAGTAGTAGAGCTAGGGCCCAGGGGGATGAAGCTTTCTTT CASSRARAQGDEAFF
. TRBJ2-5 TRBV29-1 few TGCAGCGTTGAGCAGGGTGCCGGGGAGACCCAGTACTTC CSVEQGAGETQYF
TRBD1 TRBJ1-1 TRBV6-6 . TGTGCCAGCAGTTACGGGACAGTGAACACTGAAGCTTTCTTT CASSYGTVNTEAFF
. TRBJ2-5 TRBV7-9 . TGTGCCAGCAGCTTTACGACAGGCGGGGAGACCCAGTACTTC CASSFTTGGETQYF
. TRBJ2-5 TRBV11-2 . TGTGCCAGCGATCCGCTAGGGGCGGAGACCCAGTACTTC CASDPLGAETQYF
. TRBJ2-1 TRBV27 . TGTGCCAGCAGTCCCCGGACAGTCAATGAGCAGTTCTTC CASSPRTVNEQFF
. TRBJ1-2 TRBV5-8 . TGTGCCAGCAGCTCCGGACTTTATGGCTACACCTTC CASSSGLYGYTF
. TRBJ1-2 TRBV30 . TGTGCCTGGATGAGGTCCGGCTACACCTTC CAWMRSGYTF
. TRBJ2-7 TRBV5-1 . TGCGCCAGCAGCTTGAATGACAGAGCCTACGAGCAGTACTTC CASSLNDRAYEQYF
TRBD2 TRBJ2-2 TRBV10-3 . TGTGCCATCAGAAGTAGCGGGAGGGGACTGAACACCGGGGAGCTGTTTTTT CAIRSSGRGLNTGELFF
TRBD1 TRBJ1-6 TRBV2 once TGTGCCAGCAGATCTACAAGGACAGGGGGCGCATCACCCCTCCACTTT CASRSTRTGGASPLHF
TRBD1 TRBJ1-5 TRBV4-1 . TGCGCCAGCAGCCTACAGGGGGAGGAAGGCAATCAGCCCCAGCATTTT CASSLQGEEGNQPQHF
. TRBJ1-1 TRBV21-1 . TGTGCCAGCACCAACGCCGGACAGGGGCGGATGGAAGCTTTCTTT CASTNAGQGRMEAFF
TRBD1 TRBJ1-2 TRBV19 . TGTGCCAGTAGTAGCCCAGGGGGCCTCTATGGCTACACCTTC CASSSPGGLYGYTF
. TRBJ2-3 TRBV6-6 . TGTGCCAGCAGTCCATTCGGGGTCCCGGAAGATACGCAGTATTTT CASSPFGVPEDTQYF
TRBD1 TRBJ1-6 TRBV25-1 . TGTGCCAGCAGTGGGTCAGGGGGTTTTGGGCCATATTCACCCCTCCACTTT CASSGSGGFGPYSPLHF
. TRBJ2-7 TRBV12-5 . TGTGCTAGTGGTTTGGGTACGGGACTTAGACCCTACGAGCAGTACTTC CASGLGTGLRPYEQYF
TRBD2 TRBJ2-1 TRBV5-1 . TGCGCCAGCAGCTTTGGACTAGCGGGATACAATGAGCAGTTCTTC CASSFGLAGYNEQFF
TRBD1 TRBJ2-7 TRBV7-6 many TGTGCCAGCAGCTTAGGGACAGGGATGGAGCACGAGCAGTACTTC CASSLGTGMEHEQYF
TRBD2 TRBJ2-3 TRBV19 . TGTGCCAGTAGTACAATAGCGGGGGTACGCACAGATACGCAGTATTTT CASSTIAGVRTDTQYF
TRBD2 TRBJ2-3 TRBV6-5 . TGTGCCAGCAGTACTCCGGGACTAGATACAGATACGCAGTATTTT CASSTPGLDTDTQYF
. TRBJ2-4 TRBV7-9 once TGTGCCAGCAGCCCCCTCGCGGCTAAACGCAAAAACATTCAGTACTTC CASSPLAAKRKNIQYF
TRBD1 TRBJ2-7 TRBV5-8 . TGTGCCAGCAGCCCGGGGTTGGGACAGTCCTACGAGCGGCAGTACTTC CASSPGLGQSYERQYF
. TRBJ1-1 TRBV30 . TGTGCCTGGAACAGGGCCAACACTGAAGCTTTCTTT CAWNRANTEAFF
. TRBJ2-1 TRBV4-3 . TGCGCCAGCAGCCAAGACTTCTACAATGAGCAGTTCTTC CASSQDFYNEQFF
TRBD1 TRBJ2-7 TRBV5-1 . TGCGCCAGCAGCTTGGAGGACAGGCAAGGGCAGTACTTC CASSLEDRQGQYF
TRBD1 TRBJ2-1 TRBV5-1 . TGCGCCAGCAGCTTGACAGGGGGCTCCTACAATGAGCAGTTCTTC CASSLTGGSYNEQFF
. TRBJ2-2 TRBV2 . TGTGCCAGCAGTGAACTCGACAGTCCTTCGGGGGAGCTGTTTTTT CASSELDSPSGELFF
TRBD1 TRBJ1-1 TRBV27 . TGTGCCAGCAGGGACAGGGTTTTCACTGAAGCTTTCTTT CASRDRVFTEAFF
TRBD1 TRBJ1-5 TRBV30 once TGTGCCTGGAGCGGGACAGGGGGTCAGCCCCAGCATTTT CAWSGTGGQPQHF
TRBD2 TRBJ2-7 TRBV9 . TGTGCCAGCAGCGCTCGACTAGCGGGAGGGCCTGCCGAGCAGTACTTC CASSARLAGGPAEQYF
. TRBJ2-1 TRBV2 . TGTGCCAGCACCCAGGCAGGTGAGCAGTTCTTC CASTQAGEQFF
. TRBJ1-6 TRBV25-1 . TGTGCCAGCAGTGAAGGGTGGACAGTGAATTCACCCCTCCACTTT CASSEGWTVNSPLHF
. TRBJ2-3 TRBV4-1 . TGCGCCAGCAGCCAAGAAAGGTCAGGGGTTAGCACAGATACGCAGTATTTT CASSQERSGVSTDTQYF
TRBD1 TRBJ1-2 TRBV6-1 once TGTGCCAGCAGAGTTCGGCAGGGGGACAACTATGGCTACACCTTC CASRVRQGDNYGYTF
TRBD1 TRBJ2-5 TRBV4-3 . TGCGCCAGCAGCCAGAGATCGACAGGGGGCCCAGAGACCCAGTACTTC CASSQRSTGGPETQYF
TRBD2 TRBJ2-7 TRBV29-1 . TGCAGCGTAGTAGCGGGAGGGTCCTACGAGCAGTACTTC CSVVAGGSYEQYF
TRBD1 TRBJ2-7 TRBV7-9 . TGTGCCAGCAGCCTGGACAGGGTGGGCGAGCAGTACTTC CASSLDRVGEQYF
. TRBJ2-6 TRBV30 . TGTGCCTGTTTGGGAGGGGGGATTGGGGCCAACGTCCTGACTTTC CACLGGGIGANVLTF
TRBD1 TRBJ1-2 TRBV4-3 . TGCGCCAGCAGCCAAGCTGGGAACAGGGGAGCCTATGGCTACACCTTC CASSQAGNRGAYGYTF
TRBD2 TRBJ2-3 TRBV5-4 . TGTGCCAGCAGCTCGGCGGGAGCTGCAGATACGCAGTATTTT CASSSAGAADTQYF
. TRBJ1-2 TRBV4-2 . TGTGCCAGCAGCCAAGAATTGAGGCGGGCATACACCTTC CASSQELRRAYTF
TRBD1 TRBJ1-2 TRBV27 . TGTGCCAGCAGGGCGACAGGGCTTGGCTACACCTTC CASRATGLGYTF
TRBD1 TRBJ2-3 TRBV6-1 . TGTGCCAGCAGTGATCCGACAGGGCCCACAGATACGCAGTATTTT CASSDPTGPTDTQYF
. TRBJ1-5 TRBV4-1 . TGCGCCAGCAGCCAAGGCCGGCATGAGGATAGCAATCAGCCCCAGCATTTT CASSQGRHEDSNQPQHF
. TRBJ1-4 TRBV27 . TGTGCCAGCACCAACAGAGCAACTAATGAAAAACTGTTTTTT CASTNRATNEKLFF
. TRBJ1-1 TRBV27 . TGTGCCAGCAGTTTATCCAGGAACACTGAAGCTTTCTTT CASSLSRNTEAFF
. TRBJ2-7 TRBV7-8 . TGTGCCAGCAGCCCACACCAGGGGCCCTCCTACGAGCAGTACTTC CASSPHQGPSYEQYF
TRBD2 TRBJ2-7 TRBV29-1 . TGCAGCGTTGAATTGAGCGGGGGGTACGAGCAGTACTTC CSVELSGGYEQYF
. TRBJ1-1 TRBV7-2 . TGTGCCAGCAGCCGCAGGGCTGACAGTGAAGCTTTCTTT CASSRRADSEAFF